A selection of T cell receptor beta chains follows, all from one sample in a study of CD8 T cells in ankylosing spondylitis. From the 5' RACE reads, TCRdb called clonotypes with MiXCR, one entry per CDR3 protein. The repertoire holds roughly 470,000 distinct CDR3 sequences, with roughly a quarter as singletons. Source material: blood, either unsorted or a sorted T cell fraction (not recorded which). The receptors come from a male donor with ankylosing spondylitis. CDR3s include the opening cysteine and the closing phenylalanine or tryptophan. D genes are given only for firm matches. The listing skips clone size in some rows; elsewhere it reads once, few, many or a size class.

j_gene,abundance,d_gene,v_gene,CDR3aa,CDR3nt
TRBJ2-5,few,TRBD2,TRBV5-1,CASSRGTSGEAEYF,TGCGCCAGCAGCCGGGGGACTAGCGGAGAAGCAGAGTACTTC
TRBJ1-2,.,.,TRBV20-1,CSARGQVGGRGANYGYTF,TGCAGTGCTAGAGGACAAGTAGGGGGGCGCGGAGCTAACTATGGCTACACCTTC
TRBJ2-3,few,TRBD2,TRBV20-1,CSAREGGRVPDTQYF,TGCAGTGCTAGAGAGGGCGGGAGGGTGCCAGATACGCAGTATTTT
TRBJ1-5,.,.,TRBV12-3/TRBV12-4,CASSLRNYQPQHF,TGTGCCAGCAGTTTGAGAAATTATCAGCCCCAGCATTTT
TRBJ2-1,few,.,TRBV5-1,CASSQLEGGGYNEQFF,TGCGCCAGCAGCCAACTCGAAGGGGGGGGTTACAATGAGCAGTTCTTC
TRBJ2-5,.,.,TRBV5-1,CASSLIARDETQYF,TGCGCCAGCAGCTTAATTGCTAGGGACGAGACCCAGTACTTC
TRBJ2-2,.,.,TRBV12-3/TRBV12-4,CASSYSQVELFF,TGTGCCAGCAGTTATTCCCAAGTGGAGCTGTTTTTT
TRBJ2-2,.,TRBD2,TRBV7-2,CASSFSGTSVNTGELFF,TGTGCCAGCAGCTTCTCCGGGACTAGCGTGAACACCGGGGAGCTGTTTTTT
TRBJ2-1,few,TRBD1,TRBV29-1,CSVQTGDEQFF,TGCAGCGTCCAGACAGGGGATGAGCAGTTCTTC
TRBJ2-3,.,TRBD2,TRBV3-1,CASSQAWGLAGGPGTQYF,TGTGCCAGCAGCCAAGCTTGGGGACTAGCGGGAGGGCCTGGTACGCAGTATTTT
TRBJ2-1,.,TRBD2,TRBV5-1,CASRTSGDNNEQFF,TGCGCCAGCCGGACTAGCGGGGATAACAATGAGCAGTTCTTC
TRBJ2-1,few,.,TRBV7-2,CASSLGARSGSYNEQFF,TGTGCCAGCAGCTTAGGGGCAAGGAGCGGCTCCTACAATGAGCAGTTCTTC
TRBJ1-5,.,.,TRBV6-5,CASSYTGGVRNQPQHF,TGTGCCAGCAGTTACACCGGGGGCGTCCGCAATCAGCCCCAGCATTTT
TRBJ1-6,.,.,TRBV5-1,CASSGGVDSPLHF,TGCGCCAGCAGCGGGGGAGTCGATTCACCCCTCCACTTT
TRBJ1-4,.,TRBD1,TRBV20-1,CSATGQNEKLFF,TGCAGTGCTACGGGACAGAATGAAAAACTGTTTTTT
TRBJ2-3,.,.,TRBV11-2,CASSLGLGDTDTQYF,TGTGCCAGCAGCTTAGGCCTAGGGGACACAGATACGCAGTATTTT
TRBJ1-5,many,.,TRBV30,CAWSRRENQPQHF,TGTGCCTGGAGTCGCAGGGAGAATCAGCCCCAGCATTTT
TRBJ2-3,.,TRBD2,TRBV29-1,CSVGGRVTDTQYF,TGCAGCGTTGGGGGGAGGGTCACAGATACGCAGTATTTT
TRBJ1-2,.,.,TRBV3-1,CASSQEFAHNYGYTF,TGTGCCAGCAGCCAAGAATTCGCGCATAACTATGGCTACACCTTC
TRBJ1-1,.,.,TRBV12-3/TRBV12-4,CASTATAYTEAFF,TGTGCCAGCACCGCGACAGCCTACACTGAAGCTTTCTTT
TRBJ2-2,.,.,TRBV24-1,CATSDPQGSDNTGELFF,TGTGCCACCAGTGATCCGCAAGGGTCTGATAACACCGGGGAGCTGTTTTTT
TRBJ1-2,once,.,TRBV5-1,CASSLASRNGYTF,TGCGCCAGCAGCTTGGCCTCCAGGAACGGCTACACCTTC
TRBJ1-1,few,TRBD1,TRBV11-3,CASSTGQVNTEAFF,TGTGCCAGCAGCACCGGACAGGTGAACACTGAAGCTTTCTTT
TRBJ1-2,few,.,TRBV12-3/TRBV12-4,CASTQFRQTYGYTF,TGTGCCAGCACCCAATTTCGGCAGACCTATGGCTACACCTTC
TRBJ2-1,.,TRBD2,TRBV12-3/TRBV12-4,CASSSPTSGSIRDEQFF,TGTGCCAGCAGTTCACCGACTAGCGGGAGCATCAGGGATGAGCAGTTCTTC
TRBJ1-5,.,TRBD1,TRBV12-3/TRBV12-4,CASTGTVFNQPQHF,TGTGCCAGCACTGGGACAGTATTCAATCAGCCCCAGCATTTT
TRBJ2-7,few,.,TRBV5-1,CASSLQPSSYEQYF,TGCGCCAGCAGCCTACAGCCCAGCTCCTACGAGCAGTACTTC
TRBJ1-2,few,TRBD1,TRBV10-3,CAISEGQGAGNYGYTF,TGTGCCATCAGTGAGGGACAGGGGGCGGGAAACTATGGCTACACCTTC